The 8 T cell receptor beta chains given below trace back to one sample, sequenced in a study of cytomegalovirus exposure and HLA in healthy donors. 60 Vbeta and 13 Jbeta primers were used in PCR. Sequenced by immunoSEQ multiplex PCR; TCRdb stores in-frame clones only, minus some. The table includes 95,000 to 130,000 clones, 50% to 70% detected once. Sequencing was done on a sample of PBMCs. The source of these receptors is a woman between 35 and 50 years old in good health and CMV-seropositive.

The V and J genes are TRBV28 and TRBJ1-4, with 9 bases that match TRBD1. CDR1 is MDHEN, CDR2 SYDVKM, per germline. This CDR3 spans 18 amino acids. J was trimmed by 6 bases and V by 5 bases; bases with no gene match: 16. The CDR3 DNA is TGTGCCAGCAGTCCTCGATCGCGTACAGGGGGCGAGGATGAAAAACTGTTTTTT. Translating gives CASSPRSRTGGEDEKLFF.

In this sample, this clone turned up a few times. The genes are TRBV15 and TRBJ2-1; possible D gene TRBD2, 5 bases. Germline-derived CDR1 and CDR2 are LNHNV and YYDKDF (reference sequence). The CDR3 consists of 13 residues. V was shortened by 3 bases and J by 8 bases, with 11 bases between the two germline ends. CDR3 bases: TGTGCCACCAGCAGGGGTGGAGGCGATGAGCAGTTCTTC. This encodes CATSRGGGDEQFF. The full variable domain, with the rest looked up from reference TRBV15 and TRBJ2-1, is DAMVIQNPRYQVTQFGKPVTLSCSQTLNHNVMYWYQQKSSQAPKLLFHYYDKDFNNEADTPDNFQSRRPNTSFCFLDIRSPGLGDTAMYLCATSRGGGDEQFFGPGTRLTVL.

The CDR3 nucleotides read TGTGCCAGCAGTGGGAGTGCTAGCGGGAGACACGCGGACACCGGGGAGCTGTTTTTT. Protein: CASSGSASGRHADTGELFF. This rearrangement joins TRBV7-2 to TRBJ2-2, with 10 bases lining up with TRBD2. Per the germline V gene, CDR1 is SGHTA and CDR2 is FQGNSA. The CDR3 covers 19 residues. The trim removed 6 bases at V and 3 bases at J, leaving 16 bases unmatched.

The chain employs TRBV28 and TRBJ1-1; 8 bases align to TRBD1. V lost 6 bases, J lost 0 bases, and 9 bases stayed unmatched. This CDR3 spans 16 amino acids. Germline CDR1 and CDR2: MDHEN and SYDVKM. This CDR3 is CASRPRRDRLNTEAFF. CDR3 in DNA: TGTGCCAGCAGACCAAGGAGGGACAGGCTGAACACTGAAGCTTTCTTT.

CDR3 sequence (DNA): TGCGCCAGCAGCCTAGATCCCGCCGGGGTTTTTGACGAGCAGTACTTC. Its translation is CASSLDPAGVFDEQYF. The chain links TRBV5-1 to TRBJ2-7, with D possibly TRBD2 on 5 matching bases. Trimming removed 4 bases at V and 5 bases at J, with 22 bases between. This CDR3 comprises 16 residues. CDR1 is SGHRS and CDR2 is YFSETQ in the germline V gene.

This chain links TRBV7-9 with TRBJ2-7, with 15 bases fitting TRBD2. This CDR3 has 17 amino acids. V was pared by 5 bases and J by 7 bases, with 12 bases of the junction left unmatched. Per the germline V gene, CDR1 is SEHNR and CDR2 is FQNEAQ (reference sequence). CDR3 DNA sequence: TGTGCCAGCAGCCCAAGAGGACTAGCGGGAGGGATGAAAGAGCAGTACTTC. Translating gives CASSPRGLAGGMKEQYF.

This clone was seen a few times. The V and J genes are TRBV2 and TRBJ2-7, with 11 bases matching TRBD2. V dropped 7 bases and J dropped 2; count of bases not matched to a gene: 4. This CDR3 is built from 14 residues. Germline V lookup: CDR1 SNHLY, CDR2 FYNNEI. CDR3 coding DNA: TGTGCCAGCACGAAACTAGCGGGGGCCTACGAGCAGTACTTC. Its translation is CASTKLAGAYEQYF.

The rearrangement joins TRBV4-3 to TRBJ2-5, with 8 positions matching TRBD2. Losses at the gene ends were 0 bases for V and 1 base for J; bases not matched to a gene: 4. This CDR3 spans 16 amino acids. Germline V gene data show CDR1 as LGHNA and CDR2 as YSLEER. As DNA, the CDR3 is TGCGCCAGCAGCCAAGATTCCGGGGGGGGCCAAGAGACCCAGTACTTC. Translated: CASSQDSGGGQETQYF.